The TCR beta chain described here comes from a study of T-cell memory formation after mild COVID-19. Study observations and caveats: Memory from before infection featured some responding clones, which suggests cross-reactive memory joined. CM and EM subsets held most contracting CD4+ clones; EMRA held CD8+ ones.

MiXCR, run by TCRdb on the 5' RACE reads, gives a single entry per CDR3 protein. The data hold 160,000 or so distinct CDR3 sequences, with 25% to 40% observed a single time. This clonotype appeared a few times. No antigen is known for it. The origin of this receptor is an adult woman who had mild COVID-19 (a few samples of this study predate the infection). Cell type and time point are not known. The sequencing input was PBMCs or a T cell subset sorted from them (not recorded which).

Here the CDR3 DNA reads TGTGCCATCAGTGAGGGGACAGGGGAAGAGACCCAGTACTTC. Its protein product is CAISEGTGEETQYF. The chain has TRBV10-3 and TRBJ2-5; 10 bases map to TRBD1. The CDR3 has 14 residues. Per germline, CDR1 ENHRY and CDR2 SYGVKD. The V and J ends lost 2 bases and 3 bases, in that order; junction bases with no gene match: 0.